This T cell receptor (beta chain) was identified during a study of cytomegalovirus exposure and HLA in healthy donors. Study overall: Across a few hundred genotyped donors, 81% landed in the Caucasian-associated ancestry cluster. Whole-study results and caveats: Reports indicated that the classifier achieved high specificity and sensitivity in diagnosing cytomegalovirus status. One cluster of highly shared sequence variants probably arose as a sequencing artifact.

On this clone itself: Its antigen is not known.

Healthy people donating bone marrow made up the donors. Researchers ran the PCR with 60 Vbeta and 13 Jbeta primers. Sequencing was performed with immunoSEQ multiplex PCR; in TCRdb, only in-frame clones are kept and a portion is missing. The sample has 250,000 or so clones, about nine tenths seen once. The CDR3 consists of 15 residues. The germline V gene has CDR1 GTSNPN and CDR2 SVGIG (reference sequence). Trimming left V 0 bases short and J 5 bases short, with 13 bases between. The chain joins TRBV30 to TRBJ2-2; tentatively, D is TRBD2 (6 bases). Sequenced sample: PBMCs. The TCR was taken from a girl aged 2-9 years in good health and CMV-seronegative. Here the CDR3 reads CAWSVRREHTGELFF. CDR3 coding DNA: TGTGCCTGGAGTGTACGACGGGAGCATACCGGGGAGCTGTTTTTT.